Listed below are T cell receptor beta chains from one sample, sequenced in a study of blood T cell repertoires in COVID-19. Sequenced by immunoSEQ multiplex PCR; TCRdb stores in-frame clones only, minus some. The sample has fewer than 75,000 clones; roughly 88% are singletons. The source material was peripheral blood. These receptors all stem from a man in his 70s with acute or convalescent COVID-19. Each CDR3 is given with its conserved first and last residue. A D gene is named only where the DNA matches it firmly. The listing skips clone size in some rows; elsewhere it reads once, few, many or a size class.

J gene,clone size,D gene,V gene,CDR3 protein
TRBJ1-6,NA,TRBD1,TRBV4-1,CASSQVGTGGAYNSPLHF
TRBJ1-4,NA,NA,TRBV30,CAWSVIGGGNEKLFF
TRBJ1-5,NA,NA,TRBV19,CASSQVRARTNQPQHF
TRBJ1-1,NA,TRBD1,TRBV7-9,CASSLPGQGAAAFF
TRBJ2-6,NA,NA,TRBV28,CAGTLRRGGSSGANVLTF
TRBJ1-5,NA,NA,TRBV19,CASTLRSGTGVQPQHF
TRBJ2-5,NA,TRBD2,TRBV7-2,CASSLVVAGGQETQYF
TRBJ1-2,few,NA,TRBV27,CASSLGRLYGYTF
TRBJ2-5,NA,NA,TRBV11-2,CASRGQRDTYQETQYF
TRBJ2-2,few,TRBD1,TRBV2,CASSPDRGELFF
TRBJ1-2,NA,TRBD1,TRBV9,CASNRQGESNYGYTF
TRBJ2-7,NA,NA,TRBV3-1/TRBV3-2,CASSPRGISYEQYF
TRBJ2-7,NA,TRBD1,TRBV19,CASSKGQGNYEQYF
TRBJ1-1,NA,TRBD1,TRBV5-1,CASSSSGGTVTEAFF
TRBJ1-1,NA,TRBD1,TRBV27,CASRRQGSTEAFF
TRBJ2-7,NA,NA,TRBV5-1,CASSFSTADSGFSYEQYF
TRBJ2-6,NA,TRBD2,TRBV7-6,CASSPLAGISPGANVLTF
TRBJ1-2,NA,NA,TRBV5-4,CASSLSGRGYGYTF
TRBJ1-2,NA,TRBD1,TRBV27,CASSLTGGYGYTF
TRBJ2-1,NA,NA,TRBV5-8,CASSLARGVQFF
TRBJ1-2,NA,TRBD1,TRBV6-6,CASNEQGTDYGYTF
TRBJ2-7,NA,TRBD2,TRBV3-1/TRBV3-2,CASSQARGGSYEQYF
TRBJ1-5,once,TRBD1,TRBV30,CAWSNDRGGSDQPQHF
TRBJ2-7,few,TRBD1,TRBV6-5,CASSYTGDVAEQYF
TRBJ2-2,few,TRBD1,TRBV18,CASSPDRGNTGELFF
TRBJ1-5,NA,TRBD1,TRBV5-8,CASSPGTGHSNQPQHF
TRBJ2-2,NA,NA,TRBV7-9,CASSLIGQNTGELFF
TRBJ2-2,once,TRBD2,TRBV5-1,CASSLGGSTGELFF
TRBJ1-5,NA,NA,TRBV12-3/TRBV12-4,CASTGQFNQPQHF
TRBJ1-1,NA,TRBD1,TRBV11-2,CASSDRGRRTEAFF
TRBJ2-7,few,TRBD1,TRBV4-1,CASSQDYTGADEQYF
TRBJ1-5,NA,NA,TRBV29-1,CSAAGWGNQPQHF
TRBJ2-1,NA,NA,TRBV15,CATSRDQLALDNEQFF
TRBJ1-5,NA,NA,TRBV7-6,CASSLRSGDSNQPQHF
TRBJ2-5,NA,TRBD1,TRBV28,CASEETGKETQYF
TRBJ1-2,NA,NA,TRBV12-5,CASGLVANSHGYTF
TRBJ2-1,NA,TRBD2,TRBV3-1/TRBV3-2,CASSQAQRGGYNEQFF
TRBJ2-2,NA,NA,TRBV7-8,CASSSSDTGELFF
TRBJ2-7,NA,NA,TRBV27,CASSLNGVSPYEQYF
TRBJ2-1,NA,NA,TRBV6-5,CASSYDSGNEQFF
TRBJ1-6,NA,TRBD1,TRBV4-3,CASSQGQIINSPLHF
TRBJ1-5,NA,TRBD1,TRBV6-5,CASSSQGTNQPQHF
TRBJ1-1,NA,TRBD1,TRBV2,CASSKGAGRNTEAFF